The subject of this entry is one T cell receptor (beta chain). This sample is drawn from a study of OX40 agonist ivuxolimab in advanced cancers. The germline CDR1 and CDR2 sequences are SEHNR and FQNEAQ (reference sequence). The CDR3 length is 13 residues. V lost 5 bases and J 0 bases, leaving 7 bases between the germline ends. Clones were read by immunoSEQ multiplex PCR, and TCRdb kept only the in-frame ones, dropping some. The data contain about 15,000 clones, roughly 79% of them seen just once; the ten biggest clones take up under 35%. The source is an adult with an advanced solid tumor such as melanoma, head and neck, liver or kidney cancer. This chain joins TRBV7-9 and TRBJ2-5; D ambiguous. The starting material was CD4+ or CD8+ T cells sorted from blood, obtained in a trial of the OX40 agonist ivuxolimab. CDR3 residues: CASSPENQETQYF. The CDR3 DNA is TGTGCCAGCAGCCCCGAGAACCAAGAGACCCAGTACTTC. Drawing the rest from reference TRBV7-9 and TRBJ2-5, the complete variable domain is DTGVSQNPRHKITKRGQNVTFRCDPISEHNRLYWYRQTLGQGPEFLTYFQNEAQLEKSRLLSDRFSAERPKGSFSTLEIQRTEQGDSAMYLCASSPENQETQYFGPGTRLLVL.